The T cell receptor beta chain under discussion was sequenced for a study of tumor and adjacent non-tumor tissue in lung cancer. Overall study findings and caveats: TCR diversity was significantly greater in tumor than normal lung tissue. Shorter survival was associated with higher TCR diversity in tumors. Normal lung showed higher cumulative top 100 clone frequency than tumor.

Germline-derived CDR1 and CDR2 are MNHEY and SVGAGI. The CDR3 extends over 17 amino acids. The template was RNA from unsorted bulk tissue. This non-tumor lung sample came from over 3 cm beyond the tumor edge. Chemotherapy-naive patients with new lung cancer underwent thoracic surgery in China, August–November 2014. TCRbeta libraries were built with three rounds of nested PCR, modified from ARM-PCR. MiXCR, run by TCRdb on the multiplex PCR reads, gives a single entry per CDR3 protein. Of about 80,000 distinct CDR3 sequences detected, approximately 80% appear once; the ten largest clones hold about half. Concerning this clonotype itself: Its antigen is not known. At one end the junction does not follow the germline gene, possibly because of a read error.

The sample comprised distant non-tumor lung tissue. This chain links TRBV6-5 with TRBJ2-6; D perhaps matches TRBD1 (6 bases). The source of this sequence is a man aged 60-69 years with non-small cell lung cancer. Written as DNA, the CDR3 is TGTGCCAGCAATTTAGTGGGGGCCAGCTCTGGGTCCAACGTCCTGACTTTC. Amino acid sequence: CASNLVGASSGSNVLTF.